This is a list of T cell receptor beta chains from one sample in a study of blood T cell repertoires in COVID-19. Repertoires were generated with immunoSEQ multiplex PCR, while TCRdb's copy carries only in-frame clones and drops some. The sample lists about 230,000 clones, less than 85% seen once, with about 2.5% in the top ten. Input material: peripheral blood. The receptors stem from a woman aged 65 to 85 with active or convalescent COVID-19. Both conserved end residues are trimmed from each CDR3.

CDR3 protein: ASSIAGSDTQY
V gene: TRBV19
J gene: TRBJ2-3

CDR3 protein: ASSLVSSGANTGELF
V gene: TRBV7-8
J gene: TRBJ2-2

CDR3 protein: ASSSGEVGNEQF
V gene: TRBV5-1
J gene: TRBJ2-1

CDR3 protein: ASSFAQAGDTQY
V gene: TRBV5-1
J gene: TRBJ2-3

CDR3 protein: ASSLTPGGYNEQF
V gene: TRBV7-3
J gene: TRBJ2-1

CDR3 protein: ASSLGQGGTGELF
V gene: TRBV7-9
J gene: TRBJ2-2

CDR3 protein: ASSLSGRRHEQY
V gene: TRBV14
J gene: TRBJ2-7

CDR3 protein: ASSSPLTGSAVTDTQY
V gene: TRBV28
J gene: TRBJ2-3

CDR3 protein: SARDGEAF
V gene: TRBV20-1
J gene: TRBJ1-1

CDR3 protein: ASSFTELRGYT
V gene: TRBV5-4
J gene: TRBJ1-2

CDR3 protein: ASSLEGGQPQH
V gene: TRBV7-9
J gene: TRBJ1-5

CDR3 protein: ASSYSGEGSYEQY
V gene: TRBV6-2/TRBV6-3
J gene: TRBJ2-7

CDR3 protein: ASSWDLREQY
V gene: TRBV5-1
J gene: TRBJ2-7

CDR3 protein: ASSSIHRGQETQY
V gene: TRBV3-1/TRBV3-2
J gene: TRBJ2-5

CDR3 protein: AWSHGLAGEQY
V gene: TRBV30
J gene: TRBJ2-7

CDR3 protein: ASSVISNYGYT
V gene: TRBV9
J gene: TRBJ1-2

CDR3 protein: ATRAPGYTEAF
V gene: TRBV15
J gene: TRBJ1-1

CDR3 protein: ASSSTGNTDTQY
V gene: TRBV27
J gene: TRBJ2-3

CDR3 protein: ASSLALAGVQEQF
V gene: TRBV5-1
J gene: TRBJ2-1

CDR3 protein: ASSEVRETQY
V gene: TRBV6-1
J gene: TRBJ2-5

CDR3 protein: ASSLQGENTEAF
V gene: TRBV2
J gene: TRBJ1-1

CDR3 protein: ASSLALDVETQY
V gene: TRBV7-6
J gene: TRBJ2-5

CDR3 protein: ATSRDGRANQPQH
V gene: TRBV15
J gene: TRBJ1-5

CDR3 protein: ASSRLAGGTDTQY
V gene: TRBV25-1
J gene: TRBJ2-3

CDR3 protein: ASSQDPGRWNEQY
V gene: TRBV4-1
J gene: TRBJ2-7

CDR3 protein: ASKVGGPGDTQY
V gene: TRBV6-5
J gene: TRBJ2-3